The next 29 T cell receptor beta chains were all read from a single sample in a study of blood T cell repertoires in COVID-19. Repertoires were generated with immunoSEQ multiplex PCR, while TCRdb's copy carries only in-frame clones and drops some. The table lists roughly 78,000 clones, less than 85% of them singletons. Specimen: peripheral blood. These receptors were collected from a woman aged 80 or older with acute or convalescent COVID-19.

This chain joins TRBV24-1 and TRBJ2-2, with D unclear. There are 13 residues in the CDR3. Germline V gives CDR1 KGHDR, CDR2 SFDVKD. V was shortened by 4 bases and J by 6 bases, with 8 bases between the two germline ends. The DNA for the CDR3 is TGTGCCACCAGTGAATATGAGGCCGGGGAGCTGTTTTTT. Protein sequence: CATSEYEAGELFF.

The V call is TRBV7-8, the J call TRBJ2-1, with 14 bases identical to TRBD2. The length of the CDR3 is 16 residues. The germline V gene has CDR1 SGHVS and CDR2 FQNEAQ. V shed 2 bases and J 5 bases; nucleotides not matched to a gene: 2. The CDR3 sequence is CASSLPTSGGDNEQFF. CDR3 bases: TGTGCCAGCAGCTTACCGACTAGCGGGGGGGACAATGAGCAGTTCTTC. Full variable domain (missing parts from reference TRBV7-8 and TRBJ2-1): GAGVSQSPRYKVAKRGQDVALRCDPISGHVSLFWYQQALGQGPEFLTYFQNEAQLDKSGLPSDRFFAERPEGSVSTLKIQRTQQEDSAVYLCASSLPTSGGDNEQFFGPGTRLTVL.

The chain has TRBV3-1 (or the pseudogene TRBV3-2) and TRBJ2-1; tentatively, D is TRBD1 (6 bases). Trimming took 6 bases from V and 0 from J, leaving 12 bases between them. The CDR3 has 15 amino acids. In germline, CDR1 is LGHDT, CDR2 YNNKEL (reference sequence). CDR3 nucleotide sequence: TGTGCCAGCAGTCAGGGGCAGGTCTCCTACAATGAGCAGTTCTTC. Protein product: CASSQGQVSYNEQFF.

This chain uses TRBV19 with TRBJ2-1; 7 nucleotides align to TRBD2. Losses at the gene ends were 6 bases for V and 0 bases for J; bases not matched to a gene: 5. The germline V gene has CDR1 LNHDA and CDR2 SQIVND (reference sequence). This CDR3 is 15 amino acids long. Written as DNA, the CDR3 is TGTGCCAGTAGCTTGAGCGGGGACTCCTACAATGAGCAGTTCTTC. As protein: CASSLSGDSYNEQFF.

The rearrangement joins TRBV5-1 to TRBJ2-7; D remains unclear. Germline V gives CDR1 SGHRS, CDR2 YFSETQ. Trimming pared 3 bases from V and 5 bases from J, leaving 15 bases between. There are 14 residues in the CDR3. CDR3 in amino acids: CASSSSGSANEQYF. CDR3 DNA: TGCGCCAGCAGCTCCTCCGGGTCCGCCAACGAGCAGTACTTC.

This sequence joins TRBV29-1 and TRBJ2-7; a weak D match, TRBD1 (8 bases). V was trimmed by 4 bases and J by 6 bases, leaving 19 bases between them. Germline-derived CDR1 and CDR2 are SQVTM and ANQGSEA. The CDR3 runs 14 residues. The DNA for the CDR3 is TGCAGCGTTGTACGTTTCGGGGGGACAGGCGAGCAGTACTTC. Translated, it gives CSVVRFGGTGEQYF.

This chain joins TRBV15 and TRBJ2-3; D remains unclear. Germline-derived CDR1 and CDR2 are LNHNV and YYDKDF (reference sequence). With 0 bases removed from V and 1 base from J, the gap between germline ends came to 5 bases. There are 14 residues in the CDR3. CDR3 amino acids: CATSRDLGTDTQYF. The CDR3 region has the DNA TGTGCCACCAGCAGAGATCTTGGCACAGATACGCAGTATTTT.

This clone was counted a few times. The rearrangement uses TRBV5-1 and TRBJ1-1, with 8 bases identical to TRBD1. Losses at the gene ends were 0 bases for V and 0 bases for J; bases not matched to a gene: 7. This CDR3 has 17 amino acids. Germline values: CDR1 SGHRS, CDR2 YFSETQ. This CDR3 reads CASSLETGAFLNTEAFF. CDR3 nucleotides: TGCGCCAGCAGCTTGGAGACAGGGGCCTTTCTGAACACTGAAGCTTTCTTT.

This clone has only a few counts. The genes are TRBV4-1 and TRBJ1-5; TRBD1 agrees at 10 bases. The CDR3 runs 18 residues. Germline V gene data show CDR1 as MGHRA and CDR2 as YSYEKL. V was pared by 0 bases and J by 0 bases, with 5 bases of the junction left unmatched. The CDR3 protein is CASSQDRQGAYSNQPQHF. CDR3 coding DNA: TGCGCCAGCAGCCAAGATAGACAGGGGGCTTATAGCAATCAGCCCCAGCATTTT.

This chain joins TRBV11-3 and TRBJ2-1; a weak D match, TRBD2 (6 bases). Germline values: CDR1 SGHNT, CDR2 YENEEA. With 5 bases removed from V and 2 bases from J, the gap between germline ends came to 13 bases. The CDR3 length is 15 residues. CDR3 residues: CASSARGVTYNEQFF. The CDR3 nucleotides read TGTGCCAGCAGCGCGCGGGGAGTGACCTACAATGAGCAGTTCTTC. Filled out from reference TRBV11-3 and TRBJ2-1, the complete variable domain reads EAGVVQSPRYKIIEKKQPVAFWCNPISGHNTLYWYLQNLGQGPELLIRYENEEAVDDSQLPKDRFSAERLKGVDSTLKIQPAELGDSAVYLCASSARGVTYNEQFFGPGTRLTVL.

CDR3 in amino acids: CASSPPGLADNEQFF. In DNA form, the CDR3 reads TGTGCCAGCAGCCCCCCGGGGCTAGCGGACAATGAGCAGTTCTTC. The chain joins TRBV5-5 to TRBJ2-1; TRBD2 aligns across 7 bases. The V gene's germline CDR1 is SGHKS and CDR2 YYEKEE (reference sequence). The CDR3 contains 15 residues. J lost 5 bases, V lost 4 bases, and 9 bases had no gene match.

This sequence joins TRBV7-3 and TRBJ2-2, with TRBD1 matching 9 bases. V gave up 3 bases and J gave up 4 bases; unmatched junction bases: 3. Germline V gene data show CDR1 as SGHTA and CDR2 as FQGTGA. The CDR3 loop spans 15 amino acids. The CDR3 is CASSLGQGITGELFF. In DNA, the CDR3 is TGTGCCAGCAGCTTGGGACAGGGTATCACCGGGGAGCTGTTTTTT.

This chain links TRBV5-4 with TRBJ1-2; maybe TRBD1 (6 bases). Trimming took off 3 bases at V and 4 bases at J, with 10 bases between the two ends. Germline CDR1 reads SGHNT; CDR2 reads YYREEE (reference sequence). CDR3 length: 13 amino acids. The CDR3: CASSSTGSYGYTF. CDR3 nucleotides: TGTGCCAGCAGCTCCACAGGGTCCTATGGCTACACCTTC. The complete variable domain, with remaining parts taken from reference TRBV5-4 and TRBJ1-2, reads ETGVTQSPTHLIKTRGQQVTLRCSSQSGHNTVSWYQQALGQGPQFIFQYYREEENGRGNFPPRFSGLQFPNYSSELNVNALELDDSALYLCASSSTGSYGYTFGSGTRLTVV.

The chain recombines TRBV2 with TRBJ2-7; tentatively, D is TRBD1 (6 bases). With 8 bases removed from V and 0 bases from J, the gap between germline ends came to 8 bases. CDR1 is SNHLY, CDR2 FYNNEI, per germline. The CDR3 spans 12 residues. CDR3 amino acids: CASRDNSYEQYF. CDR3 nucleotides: TGTGCCAGCCGGGACAACTCCTACGAGCAGTACTTC.

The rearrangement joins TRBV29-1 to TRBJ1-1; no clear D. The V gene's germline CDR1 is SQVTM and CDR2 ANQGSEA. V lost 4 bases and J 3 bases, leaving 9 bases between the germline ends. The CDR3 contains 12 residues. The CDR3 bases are TGCAGCGTTGGAAGGGAGTACACTGAAGCTTTCTTT. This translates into CSVGREYTEAFF.

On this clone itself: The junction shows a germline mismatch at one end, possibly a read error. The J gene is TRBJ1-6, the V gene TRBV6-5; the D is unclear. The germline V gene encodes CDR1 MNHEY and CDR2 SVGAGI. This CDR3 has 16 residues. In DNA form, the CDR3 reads TGTGCCAGCAGCTACTCAGGAGTCTCCTATAATTCACCCCTCCACTTT. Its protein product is CASSYSGVSYNSPLHF.

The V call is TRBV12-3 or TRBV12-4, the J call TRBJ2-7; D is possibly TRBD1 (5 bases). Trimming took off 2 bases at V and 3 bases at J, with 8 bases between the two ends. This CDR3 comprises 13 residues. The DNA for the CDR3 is TGTGCCAGCAGTTTAATGGGGCGCTACGAGCAGTACTTC. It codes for CASSLMGRYEQYF.

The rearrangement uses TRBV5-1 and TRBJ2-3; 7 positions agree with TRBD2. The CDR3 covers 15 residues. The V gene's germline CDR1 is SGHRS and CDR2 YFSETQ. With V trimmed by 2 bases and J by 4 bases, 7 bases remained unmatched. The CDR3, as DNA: TGCGCCAGCAGCTTCGCGGGGGACGTAGCAGATACGCAGTATTTT. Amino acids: CASSFAGDVADTQYF.

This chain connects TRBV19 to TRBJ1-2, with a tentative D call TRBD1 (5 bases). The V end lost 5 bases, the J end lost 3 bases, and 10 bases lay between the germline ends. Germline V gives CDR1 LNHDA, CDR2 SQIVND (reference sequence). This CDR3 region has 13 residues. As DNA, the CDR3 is TGTGCCAGTAGTCTTGACAGATACTATGGCTACACCTTC. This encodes CASSLDRYYGYTF.

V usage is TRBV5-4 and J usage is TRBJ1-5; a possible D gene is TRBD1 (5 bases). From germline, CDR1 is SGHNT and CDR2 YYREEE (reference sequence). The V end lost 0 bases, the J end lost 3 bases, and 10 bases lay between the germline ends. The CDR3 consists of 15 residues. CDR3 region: CASSLGRGNNQPQHF. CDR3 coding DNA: TGTGCCAGCAGCTTGGGGAGGGGTAACAATCAGCCCCAGCATTTT.

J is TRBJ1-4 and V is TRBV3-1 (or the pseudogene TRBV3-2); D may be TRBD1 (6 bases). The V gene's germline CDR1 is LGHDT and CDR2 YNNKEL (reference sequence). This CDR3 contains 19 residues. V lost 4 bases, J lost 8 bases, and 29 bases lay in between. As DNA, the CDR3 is TGTGCCAGCAGCCCCAGTACTCAACAGGGTCCAATTGTTGGGGAAAAACTGTTTTTT. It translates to CASSPSTQQGPIVGEKLFF.

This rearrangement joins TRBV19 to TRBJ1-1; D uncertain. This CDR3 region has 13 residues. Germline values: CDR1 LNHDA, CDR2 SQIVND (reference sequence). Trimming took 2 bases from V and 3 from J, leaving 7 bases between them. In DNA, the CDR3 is TGTGCCAGTAGTATAAGCTTGGACACTGAAGCTTTCTTT. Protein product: CASSISLDTEAFF.

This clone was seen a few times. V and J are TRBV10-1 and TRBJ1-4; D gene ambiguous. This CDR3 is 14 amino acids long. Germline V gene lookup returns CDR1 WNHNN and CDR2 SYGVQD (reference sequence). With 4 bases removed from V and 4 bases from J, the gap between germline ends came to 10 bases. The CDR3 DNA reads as TGCGCCAGCAGTGGTTCCGGGTTTAATGAAAAACTGTTTTTT. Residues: CASSGSGFNEKLFF.

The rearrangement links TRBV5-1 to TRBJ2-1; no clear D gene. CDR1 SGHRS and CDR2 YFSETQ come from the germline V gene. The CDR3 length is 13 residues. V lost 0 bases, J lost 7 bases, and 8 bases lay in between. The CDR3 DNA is TGCGCCAGCAGCTTGGAAATGAGGAATGAGCAGTTCTTC. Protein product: CASSLEMRNEQFF.

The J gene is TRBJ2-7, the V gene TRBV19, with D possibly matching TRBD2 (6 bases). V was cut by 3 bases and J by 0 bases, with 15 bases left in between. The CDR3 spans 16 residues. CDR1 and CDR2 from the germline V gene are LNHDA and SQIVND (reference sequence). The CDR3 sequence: CASSMVMGGSSYEQYF. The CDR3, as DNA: TGTGCCAGTAGTATGGTGATGGGGGGTAGCTCCTACGAGCAGTACTTC.

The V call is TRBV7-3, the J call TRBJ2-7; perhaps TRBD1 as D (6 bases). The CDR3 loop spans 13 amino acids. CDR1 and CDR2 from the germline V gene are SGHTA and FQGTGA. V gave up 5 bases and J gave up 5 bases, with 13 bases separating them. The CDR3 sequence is CASSQGSFNEQYF. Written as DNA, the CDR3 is TGTGCCAGCAGCCAGGGGAGTTTCAACGAGCAGTACTTC.

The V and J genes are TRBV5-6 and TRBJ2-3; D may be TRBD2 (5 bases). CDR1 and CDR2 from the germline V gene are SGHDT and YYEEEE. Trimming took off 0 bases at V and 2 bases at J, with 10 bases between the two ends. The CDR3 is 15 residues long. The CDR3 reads CASSLARGSTDTQYF. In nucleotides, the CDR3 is TGTGCCAGCAGCTTGGCACGGGGTTCCACAGATACGCAGTATTTT. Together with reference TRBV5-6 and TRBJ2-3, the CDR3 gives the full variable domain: DAGVTQSPTHLIKTRGQQVTLRCSPKSGHDTVSWYQQALGQGPQFIFQYYEEEERQRGNFPDRFSGHQFPNYSSELNVNALLLGDSALYLCASSLARGSTDTQYFGPGTRLTVL.

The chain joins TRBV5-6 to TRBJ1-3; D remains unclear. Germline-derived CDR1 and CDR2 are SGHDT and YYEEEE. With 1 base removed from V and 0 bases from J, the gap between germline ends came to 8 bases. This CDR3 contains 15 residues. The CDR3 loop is CASSLYSNSGNTIYF. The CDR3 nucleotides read TGTGCCAGCAGCTTGTACAGCAACTCTGGAAACACCATATATTTT.

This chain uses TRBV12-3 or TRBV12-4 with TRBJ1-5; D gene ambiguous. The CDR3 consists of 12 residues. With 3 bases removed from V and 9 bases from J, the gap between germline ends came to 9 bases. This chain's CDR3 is CASSFGVPPQHF. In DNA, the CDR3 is TGTGCCAGCAGTTTCGGAGTTCCGCCCCAGCATTTT.